The next 15 T cell receptor beta chains were all read from a single sample in a study of regulatory T cells in long-lasting Graves disease. Time point here: newly diagnosed GD, antithyroid drugs for less than 3 months. TCR sequences were obtained from RNA taken from PBMCs. The authors built TCR beta libraries using iRepertoire HTBI primers and Arm-PCR of CDR3 regions. From the multiplex PCR reads, TCRdb called clonotypes with MiXCR, one entry per CDR3 protein. Here the sample spans over 300,000 distinct CDR3 sequences, around 15% being singletons. The material was peripheral blood mononuclear cells (PBMCs), obtained at new diagnosis, from a patient treated with antithyroid drugs. The source of these receptors is a female donor with Graves disease.

The CDR3 region is CASSSGIENTGELFF. DNA of the CDR3: TGTGCCAGCAGTTCTGGTATTGAGAACACCGGGGAGCTGTTTTTT. This chain links TRBV12-3 or TRBV12-4 with TRBJ2-2; no firm D call. CDR3 length: 15 residues. The germline V and J ends were trimmed by 4 bases and 1 base, with 10 bases remaining between them.

This chain connects TRBV9 to TRBJ2-4, with 7 positions matching TRBD2. From germline, CDR1 is SGDLS and CDR2 YYNGEE. The CDR3 is 18 amino acids. V trimming: 3 bases; J trimming: 6 bases; junction bases outside the gene matches: 18. The CDR3 reads CASSGGASHRDYLNIQYF. In DNA form, the CDR3 reads TGTGCCAGCAGCGGAGGGGCAAGCCACCGGGACTACCTAAACATTCAGTACTTC. The full variable domain, rest sourced from reference TRBV9 and TRBJ2-4, is DSGVTQTPKHLITATGQRVTLRCSPRSGDLSVYWYQQSLDQGLQFLIQYYNGEERAKGNILERFSAQQFPDLHSELNLSSLELGDSALYFCASSGGASHRDYLNIQYFGAGTRLSVL.

The chain has TRBV12-3 or TRBV12-4 and TRBJ2-1, with 7 bases identical to TRBD1. The CDR3 loop spans 13 amino acids. The junction had 6 bases not matched to a gene; V was cut back by 7 bases and J by 6 bases. CDR3 in amino acids: CASKVAGGNEQFF. DNA of the CDR3: TGTGCCAGCAAAGTGGCAGGGGGCAATGAGCAGTTCTTC.

This clonotype was detected ten times or more. The chain combines TRBV12-3 or TRBV12-4 with TRBJ2-3; 8 bases fit TRBD2. This CDR3 spans 14 amino acids. The V and J ends lost 5 bases and 1 base, in that order; junction bases with no gene match: 2. DNA of the CDR3: TGTGCCAGCAGTACGCGGGGGGGCACAGATACGCAGTATTTT. Protein sequence: CASSTRGGTDTQYF.

Many counts were recorded for this clonotype. The V and J genes are TRBV12-3 or TRBV12-4 and TRBJ2-1; TRBD2 might be the D (6 bases). This CDR3 contains 13 residues. V lost 7 bases to trimming and J lost 10 bases, with 17 bases between them. CDR3 sequence reads: CASTTRDFREQFF. CDR3 in DNA: TGTGCCAGCACTACCCGGGACTTCCGAGAGCAGTTCTTC.

The table lists this clonotype with a few counts. The genes are TRBV19 and TRBJ1-2; 7 nucleotides match TRBD1. The germline gives CDR1 LNHDA, CDR2 SQIVND (reference sequence). This CDR3 is 12 amino acids long. V lost 8 bases, J lost 4 bases, and 4 bases stayed unmatched. CDR3 amino acids: CASGQAAYGYTF. As DNA, the CDR3 is TGTGCCAGTGGACAGGCCGCCTATGGCTACACCTTC.

The table lists this clonotype with many counts. The chain recombines TRBV6-1 with TRBJ2-1; D uncertain. Deletions cut 7 bases from V and 9 bases from J, with 13 bases between. The CDR3 consists of 12 residues. Germline values: CDR1 MNHNS, CDR2 SASEGT. CDR3 DNA: TGTGCCAGCATGCGAGGCCCGGGTGAGCAGTTCTTC. Its protein is CASMRGPGEQFF.

This clonotype was observed many times. The J gene is TRBJ2-1, the V gene TRBV7-9, with no clear D. CDR1 is SEHNR, CDR2 FQNEAQ, per germline (reference sequence). The CDR3 runs to 15 residues. V was clipped by 1 base and J by 7 bases, with 14 bases between them. This CDR3 reads CASSLGLPERNEQFF. The CDR3 region has the DNA TGTGCCAGCAGCTTAGGGCTCCCGGAAAGGAATGAGCAGTTCTTC.

The table lists this clonotype with many counts. The chain couples TRBV5-6 to TRBJ2-6; D may be TRBD1 (5 bases). Trimming removed 5 bases at V and 0 bases at J, with 9 bases between. CDR1 and CDR2 from the germline V gene are SGHDT and YYEEEE. This CDR3 is built from 15 residues. DNA of the CDR3: TGTGCCAGCAGTTGGCAGGGCTCTGGGGCCAACGTCCTGACTTTC. Its protein is CASSWQGSGANVLTF.

The chain has TRBV18 and TRBJ1-4, with D uncertain. CDR3 length: 14 residues. The V and J ends lost 2 bases and 8 bases respectively, with 12 bases between them. CDR1 and CDR2 (germline): KGHSH, LQKENI. CDR3 DNA: TGTGCCAGCTCACCAAAAGGCAGCAGGGAAAAACTGTTTTTT. Its protein is CASSPKGSREKLFF.

This clonotype was detected many times. J is TRBJ1-2 and V is TRBV4-1, with unresolved D. The V end was cut by 4 bases, the J end by 1 base, with 13 bases between. The CDR3 spans 15 residues. CDR1 MGHRA and CDR2 YSYEKL come from the germline V gene. CDR3 in DNA: TGCGCCAGCAGCCCATCGGGTTACCGTAACTATGGCTACACCTTC. It codes for CASSPSGYRNYGYTF.

Many counts were recorded for this clonotype. The genes are TRBV5-1 and TRBJ2-7, with D hard to call. Trimming cost V 2 bases and J 4 bases, with 4 bases left between them. The CDR3 covers 11 residues. Germline-derived CDR1 and CDR2 are SGHRS and YFSETQ. The CDR3 sequence is CASSFKYEQYF. Here the CDR3 DNA reads TGCGCCAGCAGCTTTAAATACGAGCAGTACTTC.

This chain uses TRBV5-4 with TRBJ1-1; TRBD1 matches at 7 bases. Trimming cost V 4 bases and J 1 base; bases outside gene matches: 4. Germline CDR1 reads SGHNT; CDR2 reads YYREEE (reference sequence). The CDR3 has 14 amino acids. This CDR3 reads CASSRDSKNTEAFF. CDR3 bases: TGTGCCAGCAGCCGGGACAGCAAGAACACTGAAGCTTTCTTT.

This clonotype qualifies as medium-sized (0.01 to 0.1%). The chain links TRBV20-1 to TRBJ1-1; D gene unclear. Trimming shortened V by 3 bases and J by 1 base, and 12 bases separated the two germline ends. The CDR3 has 14 residues. The germline gives CDR1 DFQATT, CDR2 SNEGSKA (reference sequence). CDR3 nucleotides: TGCAGTGCTAGTGCTTCAGCAGGGAACACTGAAGCTTTCTTT. This codes for CSASASAGNTEAFF.

In regard to this clonotype: A much larger clone sits a single nucleotide away, making a read error possible. This sequence joins TRBV20-1 and TRBJ2-3, with D perhaps given as TRBD1 or TRBD2 (5 bases each). CDR3 length equals 12 residues. Germline V gene sequence: CDR1 DFQATT, CDR2 SNEGSKA (reference sequence). V was cut by 3 bases and J by 8 bases, with 12 bases left in between. CDR3 loop: CSARHRTGTQYF. In nucleotides, the CDR3 is TGCAGTGCTAGGCACAGGACTGGTACGCAGTATTTT.